This TCR beta chain was retrieved from a study of cytomegalovirus exposure and HLA in healthy donors. General study results and limits: The authors reported that TCR beta sequences could predict HLA-A and HLA-B alleles. These predictions were accurate for most subjects in the first cohort. In a later analysis, CMV-associated beta chains were mostly HLA-associated, it appeared.

In this sample, this clone turned up a few times. Its antigen is undetermined. Among the donors, all were healthy bone marrow donors. The CDR3 is made up of 13 amino acids. With 5 bases clipped from V and 4 bases from J, the junction kept 3 bases outside the gene matches. The V gene's germline CDR1 is MNHEY and CDR2 SVGAGI. It was with 60 Vbeta and 13 Jbeta primers that the PCR ran. Study processing details: As a later analysis found, there were approximately 80 million unique TCR beta chains, of which about 10 million were shared. Produced via immunoSEQ multiplex PCR; TCRdb's table is partial and in-frame only. The DNA was the basis for D and trimming; V, J and clone size are from that table. Among roughly 190,000 clones listed, approximately 77% were seen once.

The chain combines TRBV6-5 with TRBJ1-1, with 8 bases that match TRBD1. Material for sequencing was PBMCs. The sequence was collected from a man aged 40-49 years in good health and CMV-seropositive. The CDR3 DNA reads TGTGCCAGCAGTCTTACAGGGGGCACTGAAGCTTTCTTT. This gives the protein CASSLTGGTEAFF.